The source of this TCR beta chain is a study of CD8 T cells in ankylosing spondylitis. Regarding the study as a whole: Reportedly, significant enrichment of disease-linked clones occurred in matched ankylosing spondylitis synovial fluid. Fewer than ten highly homologous variants made up a TCR beta motif that seemed to typify ankylosing spondylitis blood. Clones linked to the disease showed a CD8+ phenotype. They occurred at relatively low frequencies in peripheral blood. Some of the motif variants had earlier been found in reactive arthritis patients' fluid and blood.

Quantitative 5'-RACE was performed with molecular barcodes, and it yielded the TCR beta libraries. MiXCR was run by TCRdb on the 5' RACE reads, yielding one entry per CDR3 protein. The data hold about 440,000 distinct CDR3 sequences, with 15% to 20% observed a single time. With respect to this clonotype: Its antigen remains unknown.

The germline CDR1 and CDR2 sequences are SGHTA and FQGNSA. The germline V and J ends were trimmed by 0 bases and 3 bases, with 14 bases remaining between them. CDR3 length: 16 residues. The chain recombines TRBV7-2 with TRBJ2-5, with TRBD2 as a possible D gene (5 bases). The sample was blood, either unsorted or a sorted T cell fraction (not recorded which). This TCR was sampled from a male donor with ankylosing spondylitis. This CDR3 reads CASSLAWAEEEETQYF. The CDR3 DNA reads TGTGCCAGCAGCTTAGCGTGGGCAGAGGAGGAAGAGACCCAGTACTTC.